This record looks at one T cell receptor (beta chain) sequence and its context. Its antigen is undetermined. Blood sampling took place at baseline, cycle 4 day 1, and cycle 7 day 1. This sample was taken from a study of OX40 agonist ivuxolimab in advanced cancers. Broader study findings: In the expanded peripheral T cells, antigen specificity was never determined.

The CDR3 loop spans 13 amino acids. Germline loops: CDR1 SGHAT, CDR2 FQNNGV. Trimming removed 5 bases from V and 8 bases from J, with 12 bases in between. TCRdb's copy holds only in-frame clones and misses some; the assay was immunoSEQ multiplex PCR. The repertoire holds approximately 70,000 clones, with more than 85% as singletons. The clonotype comes from an adult with an advanced solid tumor such as melanoma, head and neck, liver or kidney cancer. The gene calls are TRBV11-2 and TRBJ2-2; D is uncertain. The input for sequencing was CD4+ or CD8+ T cells sorted from blood, taken in a trial of the OX40 agonist ivuxolimab. The CDR3 loop is CASSIFVGGELFF. The CDR3 DNA reads as TGTGCCAGCAGCATATTCGTTGGAGGGGAGCTGTTTTTT.